This T cell receptor (beta chain) comes out of a study of T cell responses to AZD1222 COVID-19 vaccine. Study findings and constraints: Donors were largely white British and mainly female; clonal diversity was possibly underestimated. As reported, nearly half of all spike-specific TCRs target variant regions that are unmutated.

Worth noting for this clone: The antigen remains unidentified.

Using immunoSEQ multiplex PCR, the repertoire was profiled, and TCRdb retains in-frame clones only, with some absent. The data show 160,000 or so clones, 80% to 95% seen once. The ends were cut back, 6 bases at V and 3 bases at J, with 15 bases in the middle. CDR1 and CDR2 from the germline V gene are GTSNPN and SVGIG (reference sequence). The CDR3 is made up of 13 amino acids. This rearrangement joins TRBV30 to TRBJ2-7; tentatively, D is TRBD1 or TRBD2 (5 bases each). The TCR sequence derives from an adult in good health. Sequencing used peripheral blood, obtained on day 0 of AZD1222 vaccination. The CDR3 nucleotides read TGTGCCTGTACCCTTCGAGGGGACTACGAGCAGTACTTC. Translation gives CACTLRGDYEQYF.